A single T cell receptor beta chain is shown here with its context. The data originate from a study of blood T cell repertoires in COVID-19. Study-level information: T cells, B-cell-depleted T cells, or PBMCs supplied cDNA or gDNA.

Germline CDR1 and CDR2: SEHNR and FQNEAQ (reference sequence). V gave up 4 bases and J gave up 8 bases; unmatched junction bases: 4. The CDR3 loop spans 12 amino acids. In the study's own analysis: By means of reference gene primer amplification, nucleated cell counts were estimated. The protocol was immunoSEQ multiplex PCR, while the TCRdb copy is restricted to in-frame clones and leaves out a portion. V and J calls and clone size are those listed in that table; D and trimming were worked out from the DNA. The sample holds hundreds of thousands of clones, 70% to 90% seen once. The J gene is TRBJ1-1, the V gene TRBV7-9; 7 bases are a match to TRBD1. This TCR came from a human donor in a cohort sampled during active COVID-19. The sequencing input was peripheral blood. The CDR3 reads CASSSEDREAFF. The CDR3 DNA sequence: TGTGCCAGCAGCTCCGAGGACAGGGAAGCTTTCTTT. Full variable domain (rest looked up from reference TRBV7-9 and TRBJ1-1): DTGVSQNPRHKITKRGQNVTFRCDPISEHNRLYWYRQTLGQGPEFLTYFQNEAQLEKSRLLSDRFSAERPKGSFSTLEIQRTEQGDSAMYLCASSSEDREAFFGQGTRLTVV.